Presented here are 2 T cell receptor beta chains from one specimen sequenced in a study of identical twins' blood T cells. TCRdb independently ran MiXCR on the 5' RACE reads; one entry per CDR3 protein. The sample holds 300,000 to 450,000 distinct CDR3 sequences, approximately 30% seen once. Sequencing used PBMCs. Source of these receptors: a woman aged 18-49 years in good health.

The chain uses TRBV20-1 and TRBJ2-1; tentative D call: TRBD2 (5 bases). Germline CDR1 DFQATT, CDR2 SNEGSKA (reference sequence). The CDR3 runs 14 residues. Trimming shortened V by 6 bases and J by 0 bases, and 12 bases separated the two germline ends. The CDR3 loop reads CSATTRYSYNEQFF. Here the CDR3 DNA reads TGCAGTGCAACCACTAGGTACTCCTACAATGAGCAGTTCTTC.

This clonotype has a handful of counts. The genes are TRBV11-2 and TRBJ2-7; TRBD1 matches at 8 bases. The V segment lost 5 bases and the J segment 4 bases; nucleotides outside the gene matches: 7. CDR3 size: 14 residues. Germline V gives CDR1 SGHAT, CDR2 FQNNGV. This chain's CDR3 is CASSQGQALYEQYF. For the CDR3, the DNA is TGTGCCAGCAGCCAGGGACAGGCTCTATACGAGCAGTACTTC.